The source of this T cell receptor (beta chain) is a study of shared clonotypes between healthy human individuals. Whole-study findings and limits: What rarefaction showed was incomplete sorted-subset sequencing despite large depth.

Splitting of each subset's genomic DNA was done evenly across several immunoSEQ plates. As originally analysed: ImmunoSEQ junction-only sequences lacked quality scores, so their filtering differed. Produced via immunoSEQ multiplex PCR; TCRdb's table is partial and in-frame only. V and J calls plus clone size are reproduced from that table; the DNA served to infer D and trimming. The data contain millions of clones, 85% to 95% of them seen just once; the ten biggest clones take up 0.35% to 0.45%. CDR3 length equals 14 residues. V lost 3 bases to trimming and J lost 5 bases, with 13 bases between them. Germline values: CDR1 SGHNT, CDR2 YYREEE (reference sequence). Concerning this clone itself: The antigen remains undetermined.

The V and J genes are TRBV5-4 and TRBJ2-3; the D gene is possibly TRBD2 (5 bases). Sequencing was done on a sample of naive CD4+ T cells from PBMCs. The subset here: CD45RA+ positively selected. This sequence was found in a man aged 18 to 35 in good health. Some clones in this sample may be carry-over from other donors' samples. The CDR3 coding sequence is TGTGCCAGCAGCTGGGTTAGCGTGAAAGATACGCAGTATTTT. Translation gives CASSWVSVKDTQYF.